The rows below give T cell receptor beta chains drawn from one sample of a study of blood T cell repertoires in COVID-19. Data came from immunoSEQ multiplex PCR; TCRdb stores just in-frame clones and leaves some out. Counted here are around 300,000 clones, over 75% occurring once; the ten biggest clones make up about 5.2%. The sample comprised PBMCs or T cells enriched from blood (not recorded which). The source of these receptors is a young woman who had recovered from COVID-19. CDR3s leave out the opening cysteine and the closing phenylalanine or tryptophan.

J: TRBJ1-2; V: TRBV9; CDR3: ASSGFQGIYGYT
J: TRBJ1-1; V: TRBV19; CDR3: ASSFGTGLTEAF
J: TRBJ2-3; V: TRBV2; CDR3: ASSRLAGPTDTQY
J: TRBJ1-2; V: TRBV6-5; CDR3: ASSRPGGGDGYT
J: TRBJ1-4; V: TRBV19; CDR3: ASSINRGEKLF
J: TRBJ2-5; V: TRBV7-2; CDR3: ASSFTSGGNQETQY
J: TRBJ2-7; V: TRBV4-1; CDR3: ASSQAPGGRTASYEQY
J: TRBJ1-1; V: TRBV6-2/TRBV6-3; CDR3: ASSLLKTGRGTEAF
J: TRBJ2-2; V: TRBV18; CDR3: ASSPRRGALAGELF
J: TRBJ1-1; V: TRBV19; CDR3: ASSIVVGSGAEAF
J: TRBJ1-1; V: TRBV5-6; CDR3: ASSPLAGRVMNTEAF